This entry concerns a single T cell receptor (beta chain). Per the original methods: Nucleated cell number was recorded as an estimate derived from reference gene primer amplification. Repertoires were generated with immunoSEQ multiplex PCR, while TCRdb's copy carries only in-frame clones and drops some. V and J calls and clone size come straight from that table; D and trimming were deduced from the DNA. The sample has hundreds of thousands of clones; 85% to 90% are singletons. This sample stems from a study of blood T cell repertoires in COVID-19. About the study: Acute and convalescent COVID-19 samples came from the United States, Italy and Spain. Sources were T cells, B-cell-depleted T cells, or PBMCs; the material itself was cDNA or gDNA.

The ends lost 0 bases at V and 7 bases at J; junction bases unmatched: 5. Per germline, CDR1 SGHRS and CDR2 YFSETQ. This CDR3 contains 15 residues. What was sequenced was peripheral blood. The chain recombines TRBV5-1 with TRBJ2-1; 9 bases agree with TRBD1. The source is a woman in her thirties or forties who had recovered from COVID-19. The CDR3 is CASSLGDRVTNEQFF. The DNA for the CDR3 is TGCGCCAGCAGCTTGGGGGACAGGGTGACTAATGAGCAGTTCTTC. Combining the CDR3 with reference TRBV5-1 and TRBJ2-1 gives the whole variable domain KAGVTQTPRYLIKTRGQQVTLSCSPISGHRSVSWYQQTPGQGLQFLFEYFSETQRNKGNFPGRFSGRQFSNSRSEMNVSTLELGDSALYLCASSLGDRVTNEQFFGPGTRLTVL.